The rows below give T cell receptor beta chains drawn from one sample of a study of blood T cell repertoires in COVID-19. Libraries were prepared by immunoSEQ multiplex PCR; TCRdb keeps only in-frame clonotypes and omits some of them. The table shows about 280,000 clones, with approximately 81% occurring only once. Source material: PBMCs or T cells enriched from blood (not recorded which). The receptors were gathered from a woman in her forties or fifties who had recovered from COVID-19. CDR3s include the opening cysteine and the closing phenylalanine or tryptophan. Each record gives: V gene, clone size, J gene, D gene, CDR3 protein, CDR3 DNA. D genes are given only for firm matches. Not every row has a clone size; where given, it reads once, few, many or a size class.

V: TRBV14
size: many
J: TRBJ2-1
D: .
CDR3: CASSQDLSYNEQFF
DNA: TGTGCCAGCAGCCAAGACCTGAGCTACAATGAGCAGTTCTTC

V: TRBV18
size: .
J: TRBJ2-7
D: TRBD1
CDR3: CASSTRTGRSAEQYF
DNA: TGTGCCAGCTCAACACGGACAGGGAGGTCCGCCGAGCAGTACTTC

V: TRBV12-3/TRBV12-4
size: .
J: TRBJ1-4
D: TRBD1
CDR3: CASSFDRDEKLFF
DNA: TGTGCCAGCAGTTTTGACAGGGATGAAAAACTGTTTTTT

V: TRBV18
size: .
J: TRBJ1-5
D: TRBD1
CDR3: CASSPTGQGIGNQPQHF
DNA: TGTGCCAGCTCACCGACCGGACAGGGAATTGGCAATCAGCCCCAGCATTTT

V: TRBV6-5
size: .
J: TRBJ2-5
D: .
CDR3: CASRIGAETQYF
DNA: TGTGCCAGCAGAATAGGGGCGGAGACCCAGTACTTC

V: TRBV19
size: .
J: TRBJ1-5
D: TRBD1
CDR3: CASTPGQGWGNQPQHF
DNA: TGTGCCAGTACCCCTGGACAGGGTTGGGGCAATCAGCCCCAGCATTTT

V: TRBV19
size: .
J: TRBJ2-7
D: .
CDR3: CASRMGHEQYF
DNA: TGTGCCAGTAGAATGGGGCACGAGCAGTACTTC

V: TRBV7-9
size: .
J: TRBJ1-4
D: TRBD1
CDR3: CASSFRTGEEKLFF
DNA: TGTGCCAGCAGCTTTAGGACAGGGGAGGAAAAACTGTTTTTT

V: TRBV7-9
size: many
J: TRBJ2-7
D: .
CDR3: CASSLGGSVAYEQYF
DNA: TGTGCCAGCAGCTTAGGGGGTAGCGTTGCCTACGAGCAGTACTTC

V: TRBV5-1
size: .
J: TRBJ2-3
D: TRBD1
CDR3: CASTVPGQGTDTQYF
DNA: TGCGCCAGCACCGTCCCGGGACAGGGGACAGATACGCAGTATTTT

V: TRBV5-1
size: .
J: TRBJ1-6
D: .
CDR3: CASSLGQANSPLHF
DNA: TGCGCCAGCAGCTTGGGACAGGCCAATTCACCCCTCCACTTT

V: TRBV5-1
size: .
J: TRBJ2-4
D: .
CDR3: CASSPDRTLAKNIQYF
DNA: TGCGCCAGCAGCCCCGACAGGACCCTAGCCAAAAACATTCAGTACTTC

V: TRBV2
size: .
J: TRBJ2-2
D: TRBD2
CDR3: CASERGAQTGELFF
DNA: TGTGCCAGCGAGCGGGGGGCGCAGACCGGGGAGCTGTTTTTT

V: TRBV5-5
size: .
J: TRBJ1-6
D: .
CDR3: CASSLSLSGSYSPLHF
DNA: TGTGCCAGCAGCTTGTCACTATCAGGGTCGTATTCACCCCTCCACTTT

V: TRBV4-3
size: .
J: TRBJ2-3
D: TRBD2
CDR3: CASSQDLAGEGADTQYF
DNA: TGCGCCAGCAGCCAAGACCTAGCGGGAGAGGGTGCAGATACGCAGTATTTT

V: TRBV5-1
size: .
J: TRBJ1-1
D: .
CDR3: CASSPGGRNTEAFF
DNA: TGCGCCAGCAGCCCGGGTGGGAGAAACACTGAAGCTTTCTTT